This T cell receptor beta chain was recorded in a study of preoperative IRX-2 immunotherapy in early breast cancer. Using immunoSEQ multiplex PCR, the repertoire was profiled, and TCRdb retains in-frame clones only, with some absent. This sample has roughly 30,000 clones, with over 75% found just once. CDR1 MNHGY and CDR2 SAAAGT come from the germline V gene. V dropped 2 bases and J dropped 3 bases, with 10 bases sitting between them. This CDR3 is built from 14 residues. Treatment denoted: preoperative locoregional IRX-2 cytokine immunotherapy. Samples came from a phase Ib trial of preoperative locoregional IRX-2 cytokine immunotherapy.

The chain employs TRBV6-8 and TRBJ1-2; a possible D gene is TRBD1 (6 bases). The clonotype comes from a human donor with breast cancer. Sampling was performed from a patient treated with IRX-2 immunotherapy. The CDR3 DNA is TGTGCCAGCAGTTACCAGGGGAACTACTATGGCTACACCTTC. Translated, it gives CASSYQGNYYGYTF.